This is a list of T cell receptor beta chains from one sample in a study of CD8+ T cells in alopecia areata. TCRdb's table, derived via immunoSEQ multiplex PCR, lists solely in-frame clones and lacks some. The data hold around 150,000 clones, with 65% to 90% observed a single time. The sample was CD8+ T cells sorted from blood, taken at week 4, from a patient treated with tofacitinib. Every receptor here comes from a human donor with alopecia areata. Both conserved end residues are part of each CDR3. The D gene is left open where the match is weak. The size field is filled for only some rows; it gives once, few, many or a size class.

CDR3,DNA,J,size,D,V
CASSYWETQYF,TGTGCCAGCAGCTACTGGGAGACCCAGTACTTC,TRBJ2-5,NA,NA,TRBV7-8
CASSILGQDYEQYF,TGTGCCAGTAGTATCCTCGGACAGGACTACGAGCAGTACTTC,TRBJ2-7,NA,TRBD1,TRBV19
CASSQGENRGTETQYF,TGCGCCAGCAGCCAGGGAGAGAACAGGGGGACGGAGACCCAGTACTTC,TRBJ2-5,NA,TRBD1,TRBV4-1
CASSFRGGDGDTQYF,TGTGCCAGCAGCTTTCGGGGGGGCGACGGAGATACGCAGTATTTT,TRBJ2-3,NA,TRBD2,TRBV7-6
CASSFGQDFRIRGELFF,TGTGCCAGCAGTTTCGGGCAGGACTTCCGTATTAGGGGGGAGCTGTTTTTT,TRBJ2-2,NA,NA,TRBV27
CASSQDGQGAYNEQFF,TGCGCCAGCAGCCAAGATGGACAGGGGGCCTACAATGAGCAGTTCTTC,TRBJ2-1,NA,TRBD1,TRBV4-3
CASSSAYRGYEQYF,TGTGCCAGCAGTTCAGCGTATAGGGGCTACGAGCAGTACTTC,TRBJ2-7,few,NA,TRBV27
CSVETSGGGSSTDTQYF,TGCAGCGTTGAGACTAGCGGGGGAGGCTCTAGCACAGATACGCAGTATTTT,TRBJ2-3,NA,TRBD2,TRBV29-1
CSVYTGPQETQYF,TGCAGCGTTTATACAGGGCCCCAAGAGACCCAGTACTTC,TRBJ2-5,few,NA,TRBV29-1
CASSPRYPILYNEQFF,TGCGCCAGCAGCCCCCGATACCCCATATTATACAATGAGCAGTTCTTC,TRBJ2-1,NA,NA,TRBV4-1
CASRKGTGELFF,TGCGCGAGTAGGAAGGGCACCGGGGAGCTGTTTTTT,TRBJ2-2,few,NA,TRBV29-1
CASSLGTDSNYGYTF,TGTGCCAGCAGCTTAGGGACAGACTCTAACTATGGCTACACCTTC,TRBJ1-2,NA,NA,TRBV7-6
CACYRGRETQYF,TGTGCCTGCTACAGGGGCAGGGAGACCCAGTACTTC,TRBJ2-5,NA,TRBD1,TRBV2
CASEQGVSNQPQHF,TGTGCCAGCGAGCAAGGTGTCAGCAATCAGCCCCAGCATTTT,TRBJ1-5,NA,NA,TRBV6-1
CSVGGGTYNEQFF,TGCAGCGTTGGCGGGGGGACCTACAATGAGCAGTTCTTC,TRBJ2-1,NA,TRBD2,TRBV29-1
CASSLDRANYGYTF,TGTGCCAGCAGTTTAGACAGGGCTAACTATGGCTACACCTTC,TRBJ1-2,NA,TRBD1,TRBV27
CASSLGDPYEQYF,TGTGCCAGCAGCCTCGGAGACCCCTACGAGCAGTACTTC,TRBJ2-7,NA,NA,TRBV13
CASSLVSPRVDTQYF,TGTGCCAGCAGCTTAGTTAGCCCCCGGGTGGATACGCAGTATTTT,TRBJ2-3,NA,NA,TRBV7-2
CASSVGQGTPRETQYF,TGTGCCAGCAGCGTAGGCCAGGGGACCCCGCGGGAGACCCAGTACTTC,TRBJ2-5,NA,NA,TRBV9
CSVCLLSGDGDTQYF,TGCAGCGTTTGCCTTCTGAGCGGGGACGGGGATACGCAGTATTTT,TRBJ2-3,NA,TRBD2,TRBV29-1